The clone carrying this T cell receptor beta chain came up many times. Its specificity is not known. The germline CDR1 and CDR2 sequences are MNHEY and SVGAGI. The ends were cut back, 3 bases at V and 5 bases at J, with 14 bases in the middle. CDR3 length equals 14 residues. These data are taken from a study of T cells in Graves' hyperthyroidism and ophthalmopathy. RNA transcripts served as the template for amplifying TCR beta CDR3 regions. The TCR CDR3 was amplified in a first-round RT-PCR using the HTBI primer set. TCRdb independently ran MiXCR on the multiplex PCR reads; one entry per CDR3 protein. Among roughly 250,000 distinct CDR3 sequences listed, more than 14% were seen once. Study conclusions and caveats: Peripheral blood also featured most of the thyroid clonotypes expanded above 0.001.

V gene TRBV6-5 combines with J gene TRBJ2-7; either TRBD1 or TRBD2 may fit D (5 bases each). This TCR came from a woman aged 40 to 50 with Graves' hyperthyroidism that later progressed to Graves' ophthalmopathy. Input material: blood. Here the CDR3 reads CASSYQRGAHEQYF. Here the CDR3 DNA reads TGTGCCAGCAGTTATCAGCGAGGGGCCCACGAGCAGTACTTC.